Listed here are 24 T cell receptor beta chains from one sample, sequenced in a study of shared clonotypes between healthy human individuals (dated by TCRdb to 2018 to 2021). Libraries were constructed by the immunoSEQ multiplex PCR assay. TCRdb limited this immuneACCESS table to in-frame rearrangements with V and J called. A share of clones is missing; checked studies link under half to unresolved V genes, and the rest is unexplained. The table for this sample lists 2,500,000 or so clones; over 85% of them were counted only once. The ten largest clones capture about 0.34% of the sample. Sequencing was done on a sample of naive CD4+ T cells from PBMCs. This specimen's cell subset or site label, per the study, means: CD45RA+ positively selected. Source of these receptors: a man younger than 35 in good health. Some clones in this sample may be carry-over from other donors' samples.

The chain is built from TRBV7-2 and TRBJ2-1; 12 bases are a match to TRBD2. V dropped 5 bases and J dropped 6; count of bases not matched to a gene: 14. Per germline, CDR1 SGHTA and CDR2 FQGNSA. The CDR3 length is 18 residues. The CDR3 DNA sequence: TGTGCCAGCAGCCTCTTACCTCCGGGACTAGCGGGTACCAATGAGCAGTTCTTC. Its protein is CASSLLPPGLAGTNEQFF.

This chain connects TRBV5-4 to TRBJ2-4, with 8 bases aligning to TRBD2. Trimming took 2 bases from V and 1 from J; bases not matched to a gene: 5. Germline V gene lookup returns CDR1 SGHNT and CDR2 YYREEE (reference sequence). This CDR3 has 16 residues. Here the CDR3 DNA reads TGTGCCAGCAGCTTAGCGGGAGAGGGGGCCAAAAACATTCAGTACTTC. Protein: CASSLAGEGAKNIQYF.

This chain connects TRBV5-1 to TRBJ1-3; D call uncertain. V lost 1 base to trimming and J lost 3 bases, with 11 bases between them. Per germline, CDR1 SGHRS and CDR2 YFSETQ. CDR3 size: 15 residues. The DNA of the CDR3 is TGCGCCAGCAGCTTGACTGGGGAAGTTGGAAACACCATATATTTT. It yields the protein CASSLTGEVGNTIYF.

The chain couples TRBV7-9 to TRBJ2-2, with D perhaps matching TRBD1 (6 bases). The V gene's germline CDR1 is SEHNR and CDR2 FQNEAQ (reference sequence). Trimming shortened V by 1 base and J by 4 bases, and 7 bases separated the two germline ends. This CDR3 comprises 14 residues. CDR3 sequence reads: CASSLGGPTGELFF. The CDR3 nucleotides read TGTGCCAGCAGCTTAGGGGGGCCCACCGGGGAGCTGTTTTTT.

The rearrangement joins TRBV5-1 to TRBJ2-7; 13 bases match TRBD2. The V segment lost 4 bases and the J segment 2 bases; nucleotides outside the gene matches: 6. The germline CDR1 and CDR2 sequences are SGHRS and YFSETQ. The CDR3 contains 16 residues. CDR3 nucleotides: TGCGCCAGCAGCCGCGGGACTAGCGGGACTCCCTACGAGCAGTACTTC. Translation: CASSRGTSGTPYEQYF.

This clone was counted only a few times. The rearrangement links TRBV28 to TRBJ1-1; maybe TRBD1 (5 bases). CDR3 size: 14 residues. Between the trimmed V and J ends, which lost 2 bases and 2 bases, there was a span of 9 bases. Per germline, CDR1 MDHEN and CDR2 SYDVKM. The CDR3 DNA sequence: TGTGCCAGCAGTTTAGGGGACCTTAACACTGAAGCTTTCTTT. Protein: CASSLGDLNTEAFF.

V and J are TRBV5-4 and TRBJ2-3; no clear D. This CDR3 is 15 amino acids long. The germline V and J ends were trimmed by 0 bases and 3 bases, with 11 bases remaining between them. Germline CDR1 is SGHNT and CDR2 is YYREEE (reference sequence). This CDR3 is CASSLGLPWTDTQYF. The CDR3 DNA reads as TGTGCCAGCAGCTTGGGGCTGCCCTGGACAGATACGCAGTATTTT.

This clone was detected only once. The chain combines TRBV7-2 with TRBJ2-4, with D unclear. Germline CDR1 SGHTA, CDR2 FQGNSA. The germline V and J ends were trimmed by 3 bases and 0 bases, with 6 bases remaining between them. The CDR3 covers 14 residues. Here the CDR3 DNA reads TGTGCCAGCAGCTTTGAACTAGCCAAAAACATTCAGTACTTC. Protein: CASSFELAKNIQYF. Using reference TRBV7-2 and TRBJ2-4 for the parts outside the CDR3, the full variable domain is GAGVSQSPSNKVTEKGKDVELRCDPISGHTALYWYRQSLGQGLEFLIYFQGNSAPDKSGLPSDRFSAERTGGSVSTLTIQRTQQEDSAVYLCASSFELAKNIQYFGAGTRLSVL.

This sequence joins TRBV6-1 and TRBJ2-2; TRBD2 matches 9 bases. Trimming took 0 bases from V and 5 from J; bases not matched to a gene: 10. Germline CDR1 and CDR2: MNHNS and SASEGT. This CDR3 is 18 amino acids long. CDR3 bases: TGTGCCAGCAGTGAAGCCCGTCGGGCTAGCGGGATTACCGGGGAGCTGTTTTTT. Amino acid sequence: CASSEARRASGITGELFF.

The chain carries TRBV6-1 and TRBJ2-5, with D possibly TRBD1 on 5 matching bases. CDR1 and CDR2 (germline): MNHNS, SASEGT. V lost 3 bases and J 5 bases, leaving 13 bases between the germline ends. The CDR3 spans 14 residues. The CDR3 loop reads CASSEGPPRETQYF. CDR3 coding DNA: TGTGCCAGCAGTGAGGGGCCCCCCAGGGAGACCCAGTACTTC.

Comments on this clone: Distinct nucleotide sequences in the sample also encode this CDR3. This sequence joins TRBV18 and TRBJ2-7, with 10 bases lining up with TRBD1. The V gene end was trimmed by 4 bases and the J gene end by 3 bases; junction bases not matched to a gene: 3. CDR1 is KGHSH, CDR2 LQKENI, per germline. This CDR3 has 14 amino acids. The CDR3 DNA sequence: TGTGCCAGCTCACTGGGACAGGGGAACTACGAGCAGTACTTC. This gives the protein CASSLGQGNYEQYF.

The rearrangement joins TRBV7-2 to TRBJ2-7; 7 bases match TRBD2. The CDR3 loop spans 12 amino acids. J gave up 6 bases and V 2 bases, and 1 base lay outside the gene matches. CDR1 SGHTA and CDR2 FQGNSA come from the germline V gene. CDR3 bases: TGTGCCAGCAGCTTATTAGCGGGCGAGCAGTACTTC. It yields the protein CASSLLAGEQYF.

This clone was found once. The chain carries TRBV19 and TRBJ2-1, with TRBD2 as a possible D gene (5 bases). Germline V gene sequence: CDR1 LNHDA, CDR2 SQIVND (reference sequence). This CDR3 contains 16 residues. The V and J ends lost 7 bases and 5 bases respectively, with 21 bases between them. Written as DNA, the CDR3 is TGTGCCAGTACCAAAGGCTACGCGGGCTATCACAATGAGCAGTTCTTC. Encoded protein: CASTKGYAGYHNEQFF.

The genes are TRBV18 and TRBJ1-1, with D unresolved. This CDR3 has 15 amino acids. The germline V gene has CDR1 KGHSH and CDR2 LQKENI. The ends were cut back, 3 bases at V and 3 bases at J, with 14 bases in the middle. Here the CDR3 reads CASSPQVNWDTEAFF. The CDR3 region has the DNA TGTGCCAGCTCACCGCAGGTTAACTGGGACACTGAAGCTTTCTTT.

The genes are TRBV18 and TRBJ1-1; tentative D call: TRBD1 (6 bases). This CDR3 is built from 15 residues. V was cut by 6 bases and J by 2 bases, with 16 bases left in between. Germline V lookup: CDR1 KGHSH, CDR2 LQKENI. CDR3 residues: CASSPGVTANTEAFF. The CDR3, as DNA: TGTGCCAGCTCGCCAGGGGTGACAGCCAACACTGAAGCTTTCTTT.

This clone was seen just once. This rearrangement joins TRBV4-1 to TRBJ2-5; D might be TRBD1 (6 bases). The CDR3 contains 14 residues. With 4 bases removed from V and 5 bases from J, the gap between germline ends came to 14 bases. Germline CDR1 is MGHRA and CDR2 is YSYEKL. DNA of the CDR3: TGCGCCAGCAGCCGAGGACAGCCTCGGGAGACCCAGTACTTC. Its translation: CASSRGQPRETQYF.

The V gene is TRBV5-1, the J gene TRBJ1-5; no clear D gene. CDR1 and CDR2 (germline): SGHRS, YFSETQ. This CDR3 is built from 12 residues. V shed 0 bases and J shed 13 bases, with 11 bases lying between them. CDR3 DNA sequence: TGCGCCAGCAGCTTGGAGGGTTACGAACAGCATTTT. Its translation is CASSLEGYEQHF.

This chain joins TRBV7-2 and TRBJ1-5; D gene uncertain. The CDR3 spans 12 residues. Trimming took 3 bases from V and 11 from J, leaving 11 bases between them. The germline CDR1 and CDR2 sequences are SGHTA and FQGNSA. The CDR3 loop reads CASSFGFGSQHF. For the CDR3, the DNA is TGTGCCAGCAGCTTCGGCTTCGGTTCCCAGCATTTT.

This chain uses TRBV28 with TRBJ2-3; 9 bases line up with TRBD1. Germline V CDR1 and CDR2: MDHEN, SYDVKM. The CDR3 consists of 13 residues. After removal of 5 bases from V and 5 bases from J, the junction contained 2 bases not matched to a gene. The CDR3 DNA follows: TGTGCCAGCAGTGGGACAGGGAGAGATACGCAGTATTTT. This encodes CASSGTGRDTQYF.

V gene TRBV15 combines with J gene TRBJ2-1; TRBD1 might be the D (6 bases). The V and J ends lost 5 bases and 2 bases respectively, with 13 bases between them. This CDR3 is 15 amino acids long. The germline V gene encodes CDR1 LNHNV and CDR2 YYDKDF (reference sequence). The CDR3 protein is CATSRGRTAYNEQFF. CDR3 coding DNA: TGTGCCACCAGCCGCGGGCGGACAGCCTACAATGAGCAGTTCTTC.

The CDR3 DNA reads TGTGCCAGCAGTGACGGGGACAGAACCTACGAGCAGTACTTC. The encoded protein is CASSDGDRTYEQYF. The V gene is TRBV2, the J gene TRBJ2-7; the match to TRBD1 covers 7 bases. The junction had 4 bases not matched to a gene; V was cut back by 3 bases and J by 2 bases. The CDR3 runs to 14 residues. Germline V CDR1 and CDR2: SNHLY, FYNNEI.

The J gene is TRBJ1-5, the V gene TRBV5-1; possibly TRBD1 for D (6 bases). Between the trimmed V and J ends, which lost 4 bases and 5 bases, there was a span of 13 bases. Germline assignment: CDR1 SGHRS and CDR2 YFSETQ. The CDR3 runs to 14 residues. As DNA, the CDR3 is TGCGCCAGCAGCCCGGGGGGCAATTATCAGCCCCAGCATTTT. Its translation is CASSPGGNYQPQHF.

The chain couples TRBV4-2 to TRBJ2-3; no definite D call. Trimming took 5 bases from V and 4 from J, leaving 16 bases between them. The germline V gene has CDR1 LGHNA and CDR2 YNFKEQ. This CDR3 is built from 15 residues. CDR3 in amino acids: CASSSQEPVADTQYF. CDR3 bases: TGTGCCAGCAGCTCCCAGGAGCCGGTGGCAGATACGCAGTATTTT.

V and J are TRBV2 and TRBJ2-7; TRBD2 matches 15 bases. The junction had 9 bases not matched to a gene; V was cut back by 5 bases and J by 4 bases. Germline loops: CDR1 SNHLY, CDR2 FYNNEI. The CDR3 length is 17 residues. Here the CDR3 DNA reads TGTGCCAGCAGTCGGGGACTAGCGGGAGGTCATCCTTACGAGCAGTACTTC. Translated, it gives CASSRGLAGGHPYEQYF.